These 19 T cell receptor beta chains were sequenced from one sample in a study of regulatory T cells in long-lasting Graves disease. In building TCR beta libraries, iRepertoire HTBI primers were used together with Arm-PCR of CDR3 regions. MiXCR, run by TCRdb on the multiplex PCR reads, gives a single entry per CDR3 protein. This table has some 600,000 distinct CDR3 sequences, approximately 16% appearing once. Time point denoted: newly diagnosed GD, antithyroid drugs for less than 3 months. RNA extracted from PBMCs served as the sequencing template. These same data were also listed under a study on T cells in Graves' hyperthyroidism and ophthalmopathy.

This specimen was peripheral blood mononuclear cells (PBMCs), taken at new diagnosis, from a patient treated with antithyroid drugs. The receptor set was obtained from a young man with Graves disease.

The chain combines TRBV5-4 with TRBJ2-7, with TRBD1 matching over 7 bases. The length of the CDR3 is 13 residues. The trim removed 1 base at V and 5 bases at J, leaving 3 bases unmatched. Looked up from germline, CDR1 is SGHNT and CDR2 is YYREEE (reference sequence). The CDR3 region is CASSLWGTDEQYF. In DNA form, the CDR3 reads TGTGCCAGCAGCTTGTGGGGGACAGACGAGCAGTACTTC.

The chain recombines TRBV27 with TRBJ1-2; TRBD1 agrees at 7 bases. Germline assignment: CDR1 MNHEY and CDR2 SMNVEV (reference sequence). The junction had 8 bases not matched to a gene; V was cut back by 2 bases and J by 5 bases. This CDR3 contains 15 residues. CDR3 in amino acids: CASSLNGRGGYGYTF. In DNA, the CDR3 is TGTGCCAGCAGTTTAAACGGCAGGGGGGGATATGGCTACACCTTC.

The chain couples TRBV20-1 to TRBJ2-5; D may correspond to TRBD1 or TRBD2 (5 bases each). The germline V and J ends were trimmed by 0 bases and 2 bases, with 13 bases remaining between them. The length of the CDR3 is 15 residues. Germline assignment: CDR1 DFQATT and CDR2 SNEGSKA (reference sequence). The CDR3 reads CSAREGGDRQETQYF. The CDR3 DNA follows: TGCAGTGCTAGAGAGGGTGGGGACCGGCAAGAGACCCAGTACTTC.

This clonotype has a count of ten or more. DNA for the CDR3: TGCAGTGTGCCCGGGACAGTCCGATCCAATGAGCAGTTCTTC. It codes for CSVPGTVRSNEQFF. The genes are TRBV20-1 and TRBJ2-1, with TRBD1 matching 7 bases. V lost 7 bases to trimming and J lost 6 bases; unmatched junction nucleotides: 12. CDR3 length equals 14 residues. Looked up from germline, CDR1 is DFQATT and CDR2 is SNEGSKA (reference sequence).

A word on this clonotype: At one boundary the junction diverges from the germline segment, which might be a read error. The V call is TRBV5-1, the J call TRBJ2-1, with 8 bases identical to TRBD2. Germline V CDR1 and CDR2: SGHRS, YFSETQ. This CDR3 is 12 amino acids long. The CDR3 nucleotides read TGTGCCAGCAGCGGGGGAGCGGGAGACGAGTTCTTC. As protein: CASSGGAGDEFF.

The CDR3 DNA sequence: TGCAGTGCCGGGACAGGGCTATACAATGAGCAGTTCTTC. Protein sequence: CSAGTGLYNEQFF. V and J are TRBV20-1 and TRBJ2-1, with 9 bases that match TRBD1. V lost 6 bases, J lost 4 bases, and 4 bases stayed unmatched. Per the germline V gene, CDR1 is DFQATT and CDR2 is SNEGSKA (reference sequence). The CDR3 is 13 residues long.

Many counts were recorded for this clonotype. The V gene is TRBV12-3 or TRBV12-4, the J gene TRBJ1-1, with 9 bases that match TRBD1. The CDR3 sequence is 11 residues long. Germline trimming cut 6 bases from V and 10 bases from J; bases unmatched to any gene: 3. The CDR3 sequence: CASSPDRGAFF. The CDR3 DNA is TGTGCCAGCAGCCCGGACAGGGGAGCTTTCTTT.

The CDR3 spells CASSHPQGAERYEQYF. The CDR3 DNA is TGTGCCAGTAGCCACCCTCAGGGGGCTGAAAGGTACGAGCAGTACTTC. V usage is TRBV19 and J usage is TRBJ2-7, with 8 positions matching TRBD1. The trim removed 6 bases at V and 4 bases at J, leaving 14 bases unmatched. This CDR3 has 16 amino acids. CDR1 LNHDA and CDR2 SQIVND come from the germline V gene (reference sequence).

In this sample, this clonotype turned up many times. This chain connects TRBV30 to TRBJ2-7, with D perhaps matching TRBD1 (6 bases). Germline V gene lookup returns CDR1 GTSNPN and CDR2 SVGIG (reference sequence). The V gene lost 0 bases and the J gene lost 4 bases, with 7 bases spanning the gap. CDR3 length: 12 residues. CDR3 residues: CAWSVQGYEQYF. As DNA, the CDR3 is TGTGCCTGGAGTGTACAGGGATACGAGCAGTACTTC.

The CDR3 reads CASSHQDSAGELFF. The CDR3, as DNA: TGTGCCAGCAGCCATCAAGACTCCGCCGGGGAGCTGTTTTTT. The rearrangement uses TRBV6-1 and TRBJ2-2; no firm D call. Trimming stripped 6 bases from V and 6 bases from J, with 14 bases between. Germline V gene sequence: CDR1 MNHNS, CDR2 SASEGT. CDR3 length: 14 residues.

Ten or more counts support this clonotype. The chain is built from TRBV3-1 and TRBJ2-3; TRBD1 or TRBD2 may be the D gene (5 bases each). The length of the CDR3 is 15 residues. V was clipped by 5 bases and J by 6 bases, with 18 bases between them. Germline V gene data show CDR1 as LGHDT and CDR2 as YNNKEL (reference sequence). CDR3 nucleotides: TGTGCCAGCAGCTACCGGGACCATGGCAGTGATACGCAGTATTTT. It codes for CASSYRDHGSDTQYF.

This clonotype was seen repeatedly, ten times or more. The chain employs TRBV20-1 and TRBJ1-1; tentatively, D is TRBD1 (5 bases). CDR1 and CDR2 (germline): DFQATT, SNEGSKA (reference sequence). The V gene lost 5 bases and the J gene lost 6 bases, with 13 bases spanning the gap. The CDR3 is made up of 12 amino acids. For the CDR3, the DNA is TGCAGTGCTGGGGGGGGGAGAGCTGAAGCTTTCTTT. Its translation is CSAGGGRAEAFF.

This clonotype was counted many times. The J gene is TRBJ1-1, the V gene TRBV7-8; 7 nucleotides line up with TRBD1. This CDR3 is built from 14 residues. V gave up 5 bases and J gave up 10 bases; unmatched junction bases: 13. CDR1 is SGHVS and CDR2 is FQNEAQ in the germline V gene. CDR3 amino acids: CASSPLDRISGAFF. The CDR3 DNA reads TGTGCCAGCAGCCCCTTGGACAGGATAAGTGGAGCTTTCTTT. Full variable domain (missing parts from reference TRBV7-8 and TRBJ1-1): GAGVSQSPRYKVAKRGQDVALRCDPISGHVSLFWYQQALGQGPEFLTYFQNEAQLDKSGLPSDRFFAERPEGSVSTLKIQRTQQEDSAVYLCASSPLDRISGAFFGQGTRLTVV.

This clonotype was picked up many times. V gene TRBV27 combines with J gene TRBJ1-2, with D unclear. V was clipped by 6 bases and J by 4 bases, with 12 bases between them. This CDR3 comprises 13 residues. Germline values: CDR1 MNHEY, CDR2 SMNVEV (reference sequence). Written as DNA, the CDR3 is TGTGCCAGCAGATCCCCGGGAAGCTATGGCTACACCTTC. Its translation is CASRSPGSYGYTF.

This clonotype showed up many times. The chain combines TRBV7-6 with TRBJ2-5; TRBD2 might be the D (6 bases). The germline V and J ends were trimmed by 5 bases and 1 base, with 11 bases remaining between them. Germline CDR1 is SGHVS and CDR2 is FNYEAQ. This CDR3 contains 14 residues. The CDR3 DNA sequence: TGTGCCAGCAGCCAGGACTATTTCCAAGAGACCCAGTACTTC. It translates to CASSQDYFQETQYF.

J is TRBJ2-2 and V is TRBV5-1; 7 bases line up with TRBD1. The CDR3 totals 14 residues. After removal of 4 bases from V and 6 bases from J, the junction contained 6 bases not matched to a gene. Germline CDR1 reads SGHRS; CDR2 reads YFSETQ. CDR3 amino acids: CASSPQTGSGELFF. The CDR3 bases are TGCGCCAGCAGCCCCCAGACAGGGTCCGGGGAGCTGTTTTTT.

This clonotype was found many times. The CDR3 sequence: CATSDRDKSNTGELFF. The CDR3 DNA sequence: TGTGCCACCAGTGACCGGGACAAATCGAACACCGGGGAGCTGTTTTTT. The chain joins TRBV24-1 to TRBJ2-2; TRBD1 is a possible D gene (6 bases). Trimming left V 4 bases short and J 0 bases short, with 11 bases between. From germline, CDR1 is KGHDR and CDR2 SFDVKD. The CDR3 covers 16 residues.

CDR3 protein: CAISEWGSGSSYNEQFF. The CDR3, as DNA: TGTGCCATCAGTGAGTGGGGTAGCGGGAGCTCCTACAATGAGCAGTTCTTC. The chain links TRBV10-3 to TRBJ2-1; 9 bases agree with TRBD2. The CDR3 extends over 17 amino acids. Looked up from germline, CDR1 is ENHRY and CDR2 is SYGVKD. V shed 1 base, J shed 0 bases, and the junction held 4 bases outside the gene matches.

CDR3 sequence (DNA): TGTGCCAGCGGGGGGGGACGGTTCCTCTCTGGAAACACCATATATTTT. Its translation is CASGGGRFLSGNTIYF. V and J are TRBV3-1 and TRBJ1-3, with D maybe TRBD1 (5 bases). This CDR3 is built from 16 residues. Germline CDR1 and CDR2: LGHDT and YNNKEL (reference sequence). The germline V and J ends were trimmed by 8 bases and 0 bases, with 17 bases remaining between them.